Sequencing of this T cell receptor beta chain was carried out in a study of untreated major depressive disorder. Every depressed patient was matched in pairs with a non-depressed control on sex, age, current smoking status and body mass index. Every participant had European ancestry. This clone has more than one count but fewer than ten. The table came from immunoSEQ multiplex PCR; TCRdb's copy has only in-frame clones and leaves some out. The data contain about 21,000 clones, just under 90% of them singletons. Specimen: CD4+ T cells from PBMCs. The source is a woman in her thirties or forties in good health.

This chain's CDR3 is CASSFKNTGELFF. The CDR3 DNA follows: TGTGCCAGCAGTTTCAAGAACACCGGGGAGCTGTTTTTT. The chain carries TRBV27 and TRBJ2-2; no clear D. There are 13 residues in the CDR3. Germline assignment: CDR1 MNHEY and CDR2 SMNVEV (reference sequence). The V end lost 3 bases, the J end lost 1 base, and 3 bases lay between the germline ends.